The 6 T cell receptor beta chains listed next were all sequenced from one sample in a study of early T cells in non-severe SARS-CoV-2 infection. MiXCR was run by TCRdb on the 5' RACE reads, yielding one entry per CDR3 protein. The profile covers fewer than 70,000 distinct CDR3 sequences, with roughly 4.9% appearing a single time and roughly 3.6% taken by the ten largest. The material sequenced was whole blood, taken at baseline. These receptors all stem from an adult who was a healthcare worker with PCR-confirmed SARS-CoV-2 infection or an uninfected control (not recorded which). The donor label of this sample is uncertain.

The sample holds a few counts of this clonotype. The chain joins TRBV7-9 to TRBJ1-2; perhaps TRBD1 as D (5 bases). CDR1 is SEHNR, CDR2 FQNEAQ, per germline (reference sequence). CDR3 length equals 16 residues. V was pared by 1 base and J by 6 bases, with 18 bases between. The CDR3 region is CASSLVIGSREDGYTF. The CDR3 region has the DNA TGTGCCAGCAGCTTAGTAATCGGGTCCAGGGAGGATGGCTACACCTTC. Supplemented by reference TRBV7-9 and TRBJ1-2, the full variable domain reads DTGVSQNPRHKITKRGQNVTFRCDPISEHNRLYWYRQTLGQGPEFLTYFQNEAQLEKSRLLSDRFSAERPKGSFSTLEIQRTEQGDSAMYLCASSLVIGSREDGYTFGSGTRLTVV.

This clonotype has a count of ten or more. The chain joins TRBV9 to TRBJ2-3, with 10 bases matching TRBD2. The CDR3 length is 16 residues. The V segment lost 0 bases and the J segment 6 bases; nucleotides outside the gene matches: 7. Germline loops: CDR1 SGDLS, CDR2 YYNGEE. The CDR3 coding sequence is TGTGCCAGCAGCGTAGAAGTAGCGGGGGGTCAGGATACGCAGTATTTT. Translating it yields CASSVEVAGGQDTQYF.

The chain recombines TRBV4-2 with TRBJ1-1, with 10 bases aligning to TRBD1. Germline lookup yields CDR1 LGHNA and CDR2 YNFKEQ. CDR3 size: 17 residues. J gave up 0 bases and V 4 bases, and 8 bases lay outside the gene matches. The CDR3 DNA is TGTGCCAGCAGCCGAGGGGGGACAGGGGCTATGAACACTGAAGCTTTCTTT. It codes for CASSRGGTGAMNTEAFF.

The table lists this clonotype with many counts. CDR3 in amino acids: CASSPGSGGAFAYEQFF. CDR3 in DNA: TGTGCCAGCAGCCCGGGTAGCGGGGGGGCGTTCGCCTATGAGCAGTTCTTC. The chain has TRBV7-6 and TRBJ2-1; 11 positions agree with TRBD2. Germline V CDR1 and CDR2: SGHVS, FNYEAQ. V was pared by 5 bases and J by 8 bases, with 14 bases of the junction left unmatched. The CDR3 loop spans 17 amino acids.

This clonotype was seen ten or more times. The CDR3 DNA reads as TGTGCCAGCAGCTTAGTGGATCGGAGGACTGAAGCTTTCTTT. Translation: CASSLVDRRTEAFF. The rearrangement joins TRBV7-8 to TRBJ1-1, with D unresolved. The CDR3 has 14 residues. The ends were cut back, 1 base at V and 5 bases at J, with 11 bases in the middle. In germline, CDR1 is SGHVS, CDR2 FQNEAQ.

The sample holds a few counts of this clonotype. CDR3 region: CASSYPTGRGVNTEAFF. The CDR3 DNA follows: TGTGCCAGCAGTTACCCGACAGGGCGAGGAGTGAACACTGAAGCTTTCTTT. This chain uses TRBV6-5 with TRBJ1-1, with 7 nucleotides matching TRBD1. This CDR3 has 17 amino acids. Per the germline V gene, CDR1 is MNHEY and CDR2 is SVGAGI. V dropped 2 bases and J dropped 0; count of bases not matched to a gene: 9.